A single sample gave rise to the 4 T cell receptor beta chains below, sequenced in a study of control samples from healthy donors and cancer patients. Sequencing was performed with immunoSEQ multiplex PCR; in TCRdb, only in-frame clones are kept and a portion is missing. This sample has about 170,000 clones, with around nine tenths found just once. Sequenced input: blood. These receptors originate from a woman in her 30s in good health.

J is TRBJ2-5 and V is TRBV4-1; D not certain. The V end lost 1 base, the J end lost 6 bases, and 9 bases lay between the germline ends. Per germline, CDR1 MGHRA and CDR2 YSYEKL. The CDR3 covers 13 residues. Here the CDR3 DNA reads TGCGCCAGCAGCCAAGTGTCAAGGCAGACCCAGTACTTC. Its protein is CASSQVSRQTQYF.

The chain combines TRBV2 with TRBJ2-7; a possible D gene is TRBD1 (5 bases). Looked up from germline, CDR1 is SNHLY and CDR2 is FYNNEI. CDR3 length equals 14 residues. The V end was cut by 3 bases, the J end by 2 bases, with 11 bases between. The CDR3 region has the DNA TGTGCCAGCAGTGATGTTACAGGAACCTACGAGCAGTACTTC. Its protein is CASSDVTGTYEQYF.

This chain's CDR3 is CATGGEKGETRGEKLFF. The CDR3 nucleotides read TGTGCCACCGGGGGGGAGAAAGGGGAGACCCGCGGGGAAAAACTGTTTTTT. The genes are TRBV24-1 and TRBJ1-4; D is perhaps TRBD1 (5 bases). CDR1 is KGHDR, CDR2 SFDVKD, per germline. The CDR3 is made up of 17 amino acids. Trimming left V 9 bases short and J 8 bases short, with 27 bases between.

For the CDR3, the DNA is TGTGCCAGCAGCTTGGTGGGACAGGGGGCGCATTATAAAAAACTGTTTTTT. Protein sequence: CASSLVGQGAHYKKLFF. The chain employs TRBV5-5 and TRBJ1-4; 12 bases line up with TRBD1. This CDR3 region has 17 residues. Trimming at V came to 0 bases and at J to 9 bases, leaving 9 bases not matched to a gene. Germline CDR1 reads SGHKS; CDR2 reads YYEKEE (reference sequence). The entire variable domain, with the rest obtained from reference TRBV5-5 and TRBJ1-4, is as follows: DAGVTQSPTHLIKTRGQQVTLRCSPISGHKSVSWYQQVLGQGPQFIFQYYEKEERGRGNFPDRFSARQFPNYSSELNVNALLLGDSALYLCASSLVGQGAHYKKLFFGSGTQLSVL.